Here is one T cell receptor (beta chain) with its context. Antigen specificity is unknown. The data belong to a study of vaccination and CD4 T cells after COVID-19. Notes on the study in general: There was no significant change from about 22 to 38 median reactive clonotypes.

Described treatment: roughly 10-day PBMC culture with coronavirus spike peptide pools or control peptides (ViraFEST assay). An unexposed donor provided the CD4+ T cells, which were collected before the COVID-19 pandemic (2011-2018). Peptide pools at approximately 9.4 ug/ml, together with around 10 IU/ml IL-2, were added to cultures of some 2.2 million PBMCs per well. Half the medium was exchanged for fresh IL-2 medium on days 3 and 7. Probing of unexposed-donor CD4+ T cells with SARS-CoV-2 S/N and four cold-coronavirus spikes was done, cells permitting. Oncomine TCR Beta short-read sequencing was applied to DNA from cultured CD4+ T cells. From the PCR reads, TCRdb called clonotypes with MiXCR, one entry per CDR3 protein. In the table there are 6,500 to 7,500 distinct CDR3 sequences, 24% of which are singletons. Germline V CDR1 and CDR2: SGHTS, YDEGEE. CDR3 size: 15 residues. V was trimmed by 4 bases and J by 2 bases, leaving 13 bases between them.

Specimen: CD4+ T cells from blood, cultured in vitro. The source is a human donor in good health. V and J are TRBV5-8 and TRBJ1-5; D is possibly TRBD1 (6 bases). CDR3 sequence reads: CASSLQGGGNQPQHF. CDR3 coding DNA: TGTGCCAGCAGCCTACAGGGAGGGGGCAATCAGCCCCAGCATTTT.